This TCR beta chain was found in a study of HIV-infected patients and healthy controls. The study, taken as a whole, reports: No HLA typing of donors was done in this study.

This clonotype was seen many times. Antigen unknown. No cell fractionation was done, so the repertoire covers all unsorted peripheral blood T cells. Reverse transcription used 450 to 650 ng RNA and constant-region primers for alpha and beta. Separate chain-specific third strand synthesis with multiplexing indices produced the alpha and beta libraries. In TCRdb, the 5' RACE reads were re-called with MiXCR into one record per CDR3 protein. Of 4,500 to 7,000 distinct CDR3 sequences in the sample, more than 8.5% are singletons; the top ten hold 9.5% to 15%. Between the trimmed V and J ends, which lost 0 bases and 3 bases, there was a span of 20 bases. CDR1 is MNHEY, CDR2 SVGAGI, per germline. This CDR3 comprises 18 residues.

Material: blood, obtained before antiretroviral therapy. The source of this sequence is an adult with HIV infection. This chain links TRBV6-5 with TRBJ1-2, with D possibly matching TRBD1 (5 bases). In DNA, the CDR3 is TGTGCCAGCAGTTACTCTAGCATCGTCGAGGGGTGGGACTATGGCTACACCTTC. Its protein is CASSYSSIVEGWDYGYTF.